This T cell receptor (beta chain) came from a study of blood T cell repertoires in COVID-19. On the study more broadly: COVID-19 samples from acute and convalescent phases originated in the United States, Italy and Spain. In each case, the material was cDNA or gDNA derived from T cells, B-cell-depleted T cells, or PBMCs.

Up to 2 weeks before entering the study, exposed participants had met a COVID-19 case. In the authors' methods: The authors estimated nucleated cell counts from reference gene primer amplification. Assay used: immunoSEQ multiplex PCR; TCRdb lists only in-frame clones, some missing. V and J calls and clone size are copied from that table; D and trimming were computed from the DNA. The sample includes about 220,000 clones, 90% of them seen just once. The TCR comes from a man aged 25 to 40 who had been exposed to COVID-19. The sample was PBMCs or T cells enriched from blood (not recorded which).

The CDR3 spells CASSVGLAGGANYEQYF. The CDR3 DNA is TGTGCCAGCAGCGTGGGACTAGCGGGGGGCGCTAACTACGAGCAGTACTTC. The chain joins TRBV9 to TRBJ2-7; 15 bases map to TRBD2. The CDR3 is 17 amino acids. Germline V gene data show CDR1 as SGDLS and CDR2 as YYNGEE. V gave up 2 bases and J gave up 3 bases; unmatched junction bases: 6. The full variable domain, rest sourced from reference TRBV9 and TRBJ2-7, is DSGVTQTPKHLITATGQRVTLRCSPRSGDLSVYWYQQSLDQGLQFLIQYYNGEERAKGNILERFSAQQFPDLHSELNLSSLELGDSALYFCASSVGLAGGANYEQYFGPGTRLTVT.